This T cell receptor beta chain was recovered during a study of Ad26.COV2.S vaccination and SARS-CoV-2 variants. About this clone: As yet, its antigen is unknown.

General observations from the study: Spike-specific TCR breadth in vaccine recipients exceeded that seen in placebo recipients.

The treatment denotes: about 20 received Ad26.COV2.S at low or high dose, single or two shots; 5 received placebo; per-sample allocation not given. Specimens were obtained on day 63 following the first vaccine or placebo injection. Sequencing used immunoSEQ multiplex PCR; TCRdb keeps in-frame clones, though not all of them. The sample lists fewer than 500,000 clones, around 90% occurring once. This CDR3 is built from 17 residues. Trimming cost V 4 bases and J 0 bases, with 20 bases left between them. Germline V gene lookup returns CDR1 SGHNT and CDR2 YYREEE (reference sequence). This TCR was recovered from a person aged 18 to 59 who received the Ad26.COV2.S COVID-19 vaccine or a placebo. The chain recombines TRBV5-4 with TRBJ2-7; D might be TRBD1 or TRBD2, each matching 5 bases. This sample comprised peripheral blood, obtained in a trial of Ad26.COV2.S vaccine versus placebo. The CDR3 is CASSTGTPAKLSYEQYF. The CDR3 region has the DNA TGTGCCAGCAGCACCGGGACGCCGGCAAAACTCTCCTACGAGCAGTACTTC.